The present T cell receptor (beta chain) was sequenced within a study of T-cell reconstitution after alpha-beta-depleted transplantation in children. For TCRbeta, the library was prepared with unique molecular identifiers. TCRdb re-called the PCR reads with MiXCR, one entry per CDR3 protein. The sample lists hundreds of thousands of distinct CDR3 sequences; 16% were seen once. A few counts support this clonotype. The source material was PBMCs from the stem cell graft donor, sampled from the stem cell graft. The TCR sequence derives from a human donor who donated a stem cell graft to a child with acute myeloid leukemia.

Here the CDR3 reads CASSQAKRGGYTF. The CDR3 coding sequence is TGTGCCAGCAGCCAGGCAAAGCGTGGGGGCTACACCTTC. The chain links TRBV11-2 to TRBJ1-2; D not certain. The CDR3 consists of 13 residues. Germline CDR1 and CDR2: SGHAT and FQNNGV. Between the trimmed V and J ends, which lost 5 bases and 8 bases, there was a span of 15 bases.